The source of this TCR beta chain is a study of cytomegalovirus exposure and HLA in healthy donors. V was trimmed by 6 bases and J by 0 bases, leaving 6 bases between them. CDR3 size: 14 residues. Germline lookup yields CDR1 MDHEN and CDR2 SYDVKM. Sequencing was performed with immunoSEQ multiplex PCR; in TCRdb, only in-frame clones are kept and a portion is missing. The sample yields about 88,000 clones, less than 90% seen once. Notes on the study in general: First-cohort TCR clusters tended to co-occur in the 90 to 150 validation repertoires, a later analysis found.

Concerning this clone: Its antigen is undetermined.

The donors were members of the validation cohort, which comprised 120 subjects and was separate from the first cohort of around 700 subjects. The TCR originated in a woman aged 18 to 35 in good health and CMV-seropositive. Sequencing was done on a sample of PBMCs. V usage is TRBV28 and J usage is TRBJ1-6, with D hard to call. CDR3: CASSPSSYNSPLHF. CDR3 sequence (DNA): TGTGCCAGCAGCCCCAGCTCCTATAATTCACCCCTCCACTTT.